The 12 T cell receptor beta chains listed next were all sequenced from one sample in a study of blood T cell repertoires in COVID-19. Some clones are missing from TCRdb's copy, which holds only in-frame ones; the method was immunoSEQ multiplex PCR. This table holds 190,000 or so clones, about 93% found once. Sample: peripheral blood. Receptors were obtained from a man under 40 with COVID-19, enrolled during active disease.

This clone occurred once. J is TRBJ1-2 and V is TRBV4-1, with D possibly matching TRBD1 (5 bases). The V and J ends lost 1 base and 8 bases respectively, with 23 bases between them. This CDR3 is built from 17 residues. Germline-derived CDR1 and CDR2 are MGHRA and YSYEKL. This CDR3 reads CASSQGSGGHGAQGYTF. As DNA, the CDR3 is TGCGCCAGCAGCCAAGGCTCGGGTGGCCATGGGGCCCAAGGCTACACCTTC.

The V and J genes are TRBV18 and TRBJ2-2; maybe TRBD2 (6 bases). Germline values: CDR1 KGHSH, CDR2 LQKENI. V shed 5 bases and J shed 7 bases, with 23 bases lying between them. CDR3 length: 17 amino acids. The CDR3 loop reads CASSARGTGLSIGELFF. The CDR3 DNA reads as TGTGCCAGCTCAGCGCGGGGCACTGGACTCAGCATCGGGGAGCTGTTTTTT.

The rearrangement joins TRBV30 to TRBJ2-7, with D perhaps TRBD1 (5 bases). Trimming cost V 1 base and J 2 bases, with 9 bases left between them. The CDR3 length is 13 residues. CDR1 is GTSNPN, CDR2 SVGIG, per germline (reference sequence). The CDR3 coding sequence is TGTGCCTGGAGTGCAGGGTCTCCCTACGAGCAGTACTTC. Translation gives CAWSAGSPYEQYF. Based on the CDR3 plus reference TRBV30 and TRBJ2-7, the full variable domain is SQTIHQWPATLVQPVGSPLSLECTVEGTSNPNLYWYRQAAGRGLQLLFYSVGIGQISSEVPQNLSASRPQDRQFILSSKKLLLSDSGFYLCAWSAGSPYEQYFGPGTRLTVT.

The rearrangement joins TRBV30 to TRBJ1-3; unclear D gene. V was pared by 5 bases and J by 0 bases, with 8 bases between. Germline V gene data show CDR1 as GTSNPN and CDR2 as SVGIG (reference sequence). CDR3 length: 13 residues. The CDR3 nucleotides are TGTGCCTGGGGGGTTAGCTCTGGAAACACCATATATTTT. As protein: CAWGVSSGNTIYF. Drawing the rest from reference TRBV30 and TRBJ1-3, the complete variable domain is SQTIHQWPATLVQPVGSPLSLECTVEGTSNPNLYWYRQAAGRGLQLLFYSVGIGQISSEVPQNLSASRPQDRQFILSSKKLLLSDSGFYLCAWGVSSGNTIYFGEGSWLTVV.

The chain combines TRBV2 with TRBJ1-1; 8 bases fit TRBD1. Trimming at V came to 6 bases and at J to 1 base, leaving 1 base not matched to a gene. Germline V gives CDR1 SNHLY, CDR2 FYNNEI. The length of the CDR3 is 13 residues. CDR3: CASRGTGNTEAFF. As DNA, the CDR3 is TGTGCCAGCAGGGGGACAGGGAACACTGAAGCTTTCTTT.

V usage is TRBV6-6 and J usage is TRBJ1-6, with a possible D match to TRBD1 (5 bases). CDR1 is MNHNY and CDR2 is SVGAGI in the germline V gene (reference sequence). Trimming pared 6 bases from V and 1 base from J, leaving 13 bases between. The CDR3 length is 16 residues. In DNA, the CDR3 is TGTGCCAGCAGGCGGGGCACAAGGTCCTATAATTCACCCCTCCACTTT. It specifies CASRRGTRSYNSPLHF.

This clone came up once. This chain connects TRBV10-2 to TRBJ1-5; D not resolved. Trimming cost V 0 bases and J 3 bases, with 9 bases left between them. This CDR3 contains 15 residues. Germline CDR1 and CDR2: WSHSY and SAAADI. The CDR3 DNA reads as TGCGCCAGCAGTGAGTCGTACGGGAACAATCAGCCCCAGCATTTT. Encoded protein: CASSESYGNNQPQHF.

The chain has TRBV4-1 and TRBJ2-1, with TRBD2 matching over 9 bases. The CDR3 sequence is 18 residues long. The V gene's germline CDR1 is MGHRA and CDR2 YSYEKL. V dropped 1 base and J dropped 6; count of bases not matched to a gene: 13. The CDR3 loop is CASSQAGPWRGGFNEQFF. CDR3 bases: TGCGCCAGCAGCCAAGCCGGGCCATGGCGGGGGGGGTTCAATGAGCAGTTCTTC.

About this clone itself: Within the sample, other DNA sequences also encode this same CDR3. This rearrangement joins TRBV9 to TRBJ2-2, with 7 bases aligning to TRBD1. CDR3 size: 16 residues. Trimming cost V 4 bases and J 2 bases; bases outside gene matches: 8. Germline values: CDR1 SGDLS, CDR2 YYNGEE. CDR3: CASSPRDSPNTGELFF. In DNA, the CDR3 is TGTGCCAGCAGCCCCCGGGACAGCCCCAACACCGGGGAGCTGTTTTTT. Filled out from reference TRBV9 and TRBJ2-2, the complete variable domain reads DSGVTQTPKHLITATGQRVTLRCSPRSGDLSVYWYQQSLDQGLQFLIQYYNGEERAKGNILERFSAQQFPDLHSELNLSSLELGDSALYFCASSPRDSPNTGELFFGEGSRLTVL.

J is TRBJ1-2 and V is TRBV27; 8 bases align to TRBD1. Trimming cost V 1 base and J 1 base; bases outside gene matches: 8. This CDR3 has 17 amino acids. CDR1 and CDR2 (germline): MNHEY, SMNVEV (reference sequence). The CDR3 coding sequence is TGTGCCAGCAGTTTATTCGGTCCAGGGGGCGGTAACTATGGCTACACCTTC. Protein: CASSLFGPGGGNYGYTF.

This clone was found once. The V call is TRBV28, the J call TRBJ2-2; D unresolved. This CDR3 is 14 amino acids long. Per the germline V gene, CDR1 is MDHEN and CDR2 is SYDVKM. Deletions cut 2 bases from V and 1 base from J, with 5 bases between. CDR3 amino acids: CASSLGGNTGELFF. In DNA form, the CDR3 reads TGTGCCAGCAGTTTAGGCGGGAACACCGGGGAGCTGTTTTTT. Full variable domain (missing parts from reference TRBV28 and TRBJ2-2): DVKVTQSSRYLVKRTGEKVFLECVQDMDHENMFWYRQDPGLGLRLIYFSYDVKMKEKGDIPEGYSVSREKKERFSLILESASTNQTSMYLCASSLGGNTGELFFGEGSRLTVL.

The rearrangement uses TRBV25-1 and TRBJ1-1, with 11 bases identical to TRBD1. Germline V gene data show CDR1 as MGHDK and CDR2 as SYGVNS. The CDR3 runs 15 residues. The V and J ends lost 2 bases and 6 bases, in that order; junction bases with no gene match: 5. CDR3 in amino acids: CASSEPDRGQSEAFF. Here the CDR3 DNA reads TGTGCCAGCAGTGAACCGGACAGGGGGCAATCTGAAGCTTTCTTT.